Each of the 10 T cell receptor beta chains below was sequenced from the same sample in a study of CD8+ T cells in alopecia areata. RNA was isolated and reverse transcribed to cDNA, the sequencing template. TCRdb keeps only in-frame clones here, not all; method: immunoSEQ multiplex PCR. The data contain about 200,000 clones, about 56% of them singletons. The sequencing input was CD8+ T cells sorted from blood. The receptors were sampled from a human donor in good health.

This rearrangement joins TRBV7-6 to TRBJ1-6, with D perhaps TRBD1 (6 bases). The germline V gene has CDR1 SGHVS and CDR2 FNYEAQ. CDR3 length: 15 residues. V was pared by 5 bases and J by 9 bases, with 17 bases between. The CDR3 protein is CASSTDTGTISPLHF. CDR3 DNA: TGTGCCAGCAGCACGGATACAGGGACTATTTCACCCCTCCACTTT.

This rearrangement joins TRBV4-1 to TRBJ2-3, with 9 bases matching TRBD2. V shed 2 bases, J shed 3 bases, and the junction held 6 bases outside the gene matches. The CDR3 contains 16 residues. Germline CDR1 reads MGHRA; CDR2 reads YSYEKL. The CDR3 reads CASSQRSSGVTDTQYF. In DNA, the CDR3 is TGCGCCAGCAGCCAACGTTCTAGCGGGGTGACAGATACGCAGTATTTT.

This clone was seen more than once but under ten times. The chain uses TRBV29-1 and TRBJ1-2; no definite D call. V was pared by 1 base and J by 4 bases, with 10 bases between. Germline assignment: CDR1 SQVTM and CDR2 ANQGSEA. There are 13 residues in the CDR3. The CDR3, as DNA: TGCAGCGTTGAAGTGGGCGCCACCTATGGCTACACCTTC. Protein: CSVEVGATYGYTF.

This clone has just a few counts. This chain links TRBV5-1 with TRBJ2-5, with 7 bases fitting TRBD2. Germline CDR1 SGHRS, CDR2 YFSETQ. This CDR3 region has 13 residues. V was pared by 7 bases and J by 2 bases, with 5 bases of the junction left unmatched. The chain's CDR3 is CASLGGGQETQYF. The CDR3 DNA reads as TGCGCCAGCCTAGGCGGGGGACAAGAGACCCAGTACTTC.

This clone was seen only a few times. The J gene is TRBJ1-3, the V gene TRBV4-2; TRBD1 is a possible D gene (6 bases). The germline V and J ends were trimmed by 0 bases and 0 bases, with 9 bases remaining between them. CDR1 is LGHNA, CDR2 YNFKEQ, per germline. The CDR3 extends over 16 amino acids. CDR3 sequence: CASSQEGTLSGNTIYF. CDR3 bases: TGTGCCAGCAGCCAAGAAGGGACACTCTCTGGAAACACCATATATTTT.

In this sample, this clone turned up a few times. The rearrangement joins TRBV29-1 to TRBJ2-5; 11 bases agree with TRBD2. This CDR3 comprises 14 residues. Per germline, CDR1 SQVTM and CDR2 ANQGSEA. The V segment lost 3 bases and the J segment 4 bases; nucleotides outside the gene matches: 4. The chain's CDR3 is CSVEVAGGPETQYF. CDR3 DNA: TGCAGCGTTGAGGTAGCGGGGGGGCCAGAGACCCAGTACTTC.

V usage is TRBV7-9 and J usage is TRBJ1-1; possible D gene TRBD1, 5 bases. Germline CDR1 reads SEHNR; CDR2 reads FQNEAQ (reference sequence). The CDR3 loop spans 14 amino acids. V dropped 3 bases and J dropped 5 bases, with 13 bases sitting between them. In DNA, the CDR3 is TGTGCCAGCAGCTTTCGGGACGAGTTGACTGAAGCTTTCTTT. Amino acid sequence: CASSFRDELTEAFF.

A single count supports this clone. CDR3 coding DNA: TGTGCCAGCAGTCCTTCTCCCGGTAGGGTGGAGACCCAGTACTTC. Protein sequence: CASSPSPGRVETQYF. The V call is TRBV27, the J call TRBJ2-5; no definite D call. Germline CDR1 and CDR2: MNHEY and SMNVEV (reference sequence). This CDR3 contains 15 residues. V was pared by 5 bases and J by 5 bases, with 18 bases between.

V usage is TRBV7-9 and J usage is TRBJ1-3; no clear D gene. The length of the CDR3 is 12 residues. Germline V gives CDR1 SEHNR, CDR2 FQNEAQ (reference sequence). V lost 2 bases and J lost 6, with 5 bases in between. CDR3: CASSLLENTIYF. CDR3 coding DNA: TGTGCCAGCAGCTTACTCGAAAACACCATATATTTT.

This clone came up a few times. The J gene is TRBJ1-5, the V gene TRBV4-1; D might be TRBD1 (5 bases). The ends were cut back, 3 bases at V and 4 bases at J, with 10 bases in the middle. The germline gives CDR1 MGHRA, CDR2 YSYEKL. The CDR3 is 14 amino acids. As DNA, the CDR3 is TGCGCCAGCAGCCATGATGGGGGGAATCAGCCCCAGCATTTT. It yields the protein CASSHDGGNQPQHF.